The 10 T cell receptor beta chains reported below all come from one sample, sequenced in a study of blood T cell repertoires in COVID-19. Sequencing used immunoSEQ multiplex PCR; TCRdb keeps in-frame clones, though not all of them. Found here are approximately 180,000 clones, 70% to 90% of them singletons; the top ten hold 2.5%. What was sequenced was peripheral blood. Receptor source: a man aged 40-50 years with active or convalescent COVID-19.

V is TRBV11-1 and J is TRBJ1-1; maybe TRBD1 (5 bases). Germline CDR1 and CDR2: SGHAT and FQDESV (reference sequence). V lost 5 bases to trimming and J lost 6 bases, with 16 bases between them. The length of the CDR3 is 14 residues. DNA for the CDR3: TGTGCCAGCAGCGGGGTCCGGGGGAGGTCTGAAGCTTTCTTT. Translation: CASSGVRGRSEAFF. The whole variable domain, filled in from reference TRBV11-1 and TRBJ1-1, reads EAEVAQSPRYKITEKSQAVAFWCDPISGHATLYWYRQILGQGPELLVQFQDESVVDDSQLPKDRFSAERLKGVDSTLKIQPAELGDSAMYLCASSGVRGRSEAFFGQGTRLTVV.

This chain joins TRBV18 and TRBJ1-4; the match to TRBD1 covers 8 bases. Germline-derived CDR1 and CDR2 are KGHSH and LQKENI. After removal of 0 bases from V and 8 bases from J, the junction contained 11 bases not matched to a gene. The CDR3 spans 17 residues. CDR3 amino acids: CASSPPTGGIGKEKLFF. The CDR3 nucleotides read TGTGCCAGCTCACCACCTACAGGGGGAATTGGGAAGGAAAAACTGTTTTTT. Based on the CDR3 plus reference TRBV18 and TRBJ1-4, the full variable domain is NAGVMQNPRHLVRRRGQEARLRCSPMKGHSHVYWYRQLPEEGLKFMVYLQKENIIDESGMPKERFSAEFPKEGPSILRIQQVVRGDSAAYFCASSPPTGGIGKEKLFFGSGTQLSVL.

The rearrangement links TRBV5-1 to TRBJ2-3, with TRBD2 matching 7 bases. The ends lost 4 bases at V and 6 bases at J; junction bases unmatched: 8. The CDR3 runs to 14 residues. Germline lookup yields CDR1 SGHRS and CDR2 YFSETQ. The CDR3 here is CASSRETSSDTQYF. The CDR3 bases are TGCGCCAGCAGCCGGGAGACTAGCAGCGATACGCAGTATTTT.

This clone was seen just once. The rearrangement uses TRBV28 and TRBJ1-4; D might be TRBD1 (5 bases). CDR3 length equals 12 residues. V gave up 3 bases and J gave up 7 bases, with 6 bases separating them. Germline lookup yields CDR1 MDHEN and CDR2 SYDVKM. This CDR3 is CASSFRVEKLFF. CDR3 nucleotide sequence: TGTGCCAGCAGTTTCAGGGTTGAAAAACTGTTTTTT.

The chain employs TRBV19 and TRBJ1-1, with D perhaps TRBD1 (5 bases). CDR1 and CDR2 from the germline V gene are LNHDA and SQIVND (reference sequence). This CDR3 has 14 amino acids. Trimming shortened V by 4 bases and J by 1 base, and 10 bases separated the two germline ends. The CDR3: CASSKQERNTEAFF. DNA of the CDR3: TGTGCCAGTAGTAAACAGGAGAGGAACACTGAAGCTTTCTTT.

The chain employs TRBV5-1 and TRBJ2-7, with TRBD1 identical over 7 bases. The CDR3 length is 17 residues. V was pared by 5 bases and J by 1 base, with 15 bases of the junction left unmatched. Germline V gene lookup returns CDR1 SGHRS and CDR2 YFSETQ. The CDR3 coding sequence is TGCGCCAGCAGGCCCACAGGGGTTCGTGAGTTATCCTACGAGCAGTACTTC. Amino acid sequence: CASRPTGVRELSYEQYF. The full variable domain, in which reference TRBV5-1 and TRBJ2-7 provide the parts outside the CDR3, is KAGVTQTPRYLIKTRGQQVTLSCSPISGHRSVSWYQQTPGQGLQFLFEYFSETQRNKGNFPGRFSGRQFSNSRSEMNVSTLELGDSALYLCASRPTGVRELSYEQYFGPGTRLTVT.

The chain links TRBV19 to TRBJ1-1; no definite D call. The germline gives CDR1 LNHDA, CDR2 SQIVND (reference sequence). V lost 7 bases, J lost 3 bases, and 12 bases lay in between. CDR3 length equals 13 residues. CDR3 sequence (DNA): TGTGCCAGTAAACTCAGCGGATACACTGAAGCTTTCTTT. This encodes CASKLSGYTEAFF.

Only one count was recorded for this clone. This chain uses TRBV18 with TRBJ1-2; possible D gene TRBD1, 5 bases. The V and J ends lost 3 bases and 5 bases respectively, with 16 bases between them. The CDR3 extends over 15 amino acids. CDR1 and CDR2 from the germline V gene are KGHSH and LQKENI. DNA for the CDR3: TGTGCCAGCTCACCCCGTGGAGCAGCAGGGTATGGCTACACCTTC. Its translation is CASSPRGAAGYGYTF.

The chain couples TRBV11-2 to TRBJ2-1; 11 bases match TRBD2. The V and J ends lost 8 bases and 14 bases, in that order; junction bases with no gene match: 11. The germline V gene has CDR1 SGHAT and CDR2 FQNNGV. The CDR3 loop spans 13 amino acids. The DNA of the CDR3 is TGTGCCAGCGGATCGGAACTAGCGGGGGTCAAGTTCTTC. This codes for CASGSELAGVKFF.

V gene TRBV5-1 combines with J gene TRBJ2-1; 8 bases match TRBD2. V shed 0 bases, J shed 8 bases, and the junction held 4 bases outside the gene matches. Germline-derived CDR1 and CDR2 are SGHRS and YFSETQ. The CDR3 has 14 residues. Written as DNA, the CDR3 is TGCGCCAGCAGCTTGGAACAGGGACTAGATGAGCAGTTCTTC. Its translation: CASSLEQGLDEQFF. The complete variable domain, with remaining parts taken from reference TRBV5-1 and TRBJ2-1, reads KAGVTQTPRYLIKTRGQQVTLSCSPISGHRSVSWYQQTPGQGLQFLFEYFSETQRNKGNFPGRFSGRQFSNSRSEMNVSTLELGDSALYLCASSLEQGLDEQFFGPGTRLTVL.